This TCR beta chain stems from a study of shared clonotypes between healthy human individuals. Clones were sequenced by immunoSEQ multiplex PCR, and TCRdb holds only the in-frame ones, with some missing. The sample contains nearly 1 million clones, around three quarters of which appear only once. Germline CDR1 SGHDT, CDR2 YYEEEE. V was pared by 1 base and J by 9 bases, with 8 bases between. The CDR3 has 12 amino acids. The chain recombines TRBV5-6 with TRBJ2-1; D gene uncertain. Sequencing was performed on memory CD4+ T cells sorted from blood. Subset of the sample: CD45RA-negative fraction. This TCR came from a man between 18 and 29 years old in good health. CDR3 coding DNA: TGTGCCAGCAGCTTGACGAGTGGTGAGCAGTTCTTC. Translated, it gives CASSLTSGEQFF.